The 10 T cell receptor beta chains below all came from one sample that was sequenced in a study of blood T cell repertoires in COVID-19 (TCRdb year 2020). Library preparation was by the immunoSEQ multiplex PCR assay. TCRdb limited this immuneACCESS table to in-frame rearrangements with V and J called. A share of clones is missing; checked studies link under half to unresolved V genes, and the rest is unexplained. The sample records 200,000 to 250,000 clones, about 90% of which are singletons. The biggest ten clones account for 2.7% of the sample. The sequencing input was peripheral blood. The receptors originated from a man aged 25 to 40 with COVID-19, enrolled during active disease.

This chain joins TRBV5-5 and TRBJ1-2, with 8 bases identical to TRBD1. This CDR3 comprises 17 residues. Looked up from germline, CDR1 is SGHKS and CDR2 is YYEKEE (reference sequence). V shed 0 bases, J shed 4 bases, and the junction held 11 bases outside the gene matches. CDR3 sequence (DNA): TGTGCCAGCAGCTTGGGAGGACAGGGCCTGCTAGTCTATGGCTACACCTTC. It is translated as CASSLGGQGLLVYGYTF.

The chain couples TRBV30 to TRBJ2-7; D is possibly TRBD2 (5 bases). Trimming cost V 0 bases and J 3 bases, with 18 bases left between them. Per the germline V gene, CDR1 is GTSNPN and CDR2 is SVGIG (reference sequence). CDR3 length: 16 residues. CDR3 nucleotide sequence: TGTGCCTGGAGTGTACGTGGTAGCGCTAATTTCTACGAGCAGTACTTC. Its translation: CAWSVRGSANFYEQYF.

This chain joins TRBV5-1 and TRBJ2-7, with TRBD2 matching over 13 bases. V lost 4 bases, J lost 4 bases, and 5 bases stayed unmatched. Germline lookup yields CDR1 SGHRS and CDR2 YFSETQ. This CDR3 has 15 residues. In DNA form, the CDR3 reads TGCGCCAGCAGCACAGGACTAGCGGGGGTATACGAGCAGTACTTC. Translation: CASSTGLAGVYEQYF.

The genes are TRBV11-2 and TRBJ2-7; D might be TRBD1 (6 bases). Trimming took 5 bases from V and 7 from J, leaving 18 bases between them. This CDR3 spans 14 amino acids. From germline, CDR1 is SGHAT and CDR2 FQNNGV. CDR3 nucleotide sequence: TGTGCCAGCAGCCTAACAGGGTATAGAGCTGAGCAGTACTTC. It specifies CASSLTGYRAEQYF.

This clone appeared a single time. V is TRBV9 and J is TRBJ2-1; D is possibly TRBD2 (6 bases). Trimming left V 5 bases short and J 0 bases short, with 12 bases between. Germline loops: CDR1 SGDLS, CDR2 YYNGEE. This CDR3 contains 15 residues. This chain's CDR3 is CASRSAGSSYNEQFF. The CDR3 region has the DNA TGTGCCAGCAGATCCGCGGGGAGCTCCTACAATGAGCAGTTCTTC. Full variable domain (outside the CDR3, taken from reference TRBV9 and TRBJ2-1): DSGVTQTPKHLITATGQRVTLRCSPRSGDLSVYWYQQSLDQGLQFLIQYYNGEERAKGNILERFSAQQFPDLHSELNLSSLELGDSALYFCASRSAGSSYNEQFFGPGTRLTVL.

The rearrangement joins TRBV11-2 to TRBJ2-1; D remains ambiguous. From germline, CDR1 is SGHAT and CDR2 FQNNGV. The CDR3 extends over 16 amino acids. Trimming cost V 1 base and J 7 bases, with 17 bases left between them. In DNA form, the CDR3 reads TGTGCCAGCAGCTTAGGTTTAAACTACGCGGCGAATGAGCAGTTCTTC. Encoded protein: CASSLGLNYAANEQFF.

The chain combines TRBV6-5 with TRBJ1-1; D ambiguous. The V end was cut by 4 bases, the J end by 6 bases, with 15 bases between. Germline loops: CDR1 MNHEY, CDR2 SVGAGI. CDR3 length: 14 residues. CDR3 sequence (DNA): TGTGCCAGCAGTTTGGCGCACGACGGGGCTGAAGCTTTCTTT. It specifies CASSLAHDGAEAFF.

A few counts support this clone. The rearrangement links TRBV4-3 to TRBJ1-1; the D is unclear. The CDR3 spans 16 residues. V lost 1 base to trimming and J lost 1 base, with 13 bases between them. From germline, CDR1 is LGHNA and CDR2 YSLEER. The CDR3 loop is CASSQGQSSPNTEAFF. In nucleotides, the CDR3 is TGCGCCAGCAGCCAAGGGCAAAGTTCCCCGAACACTGAAGCTTTCTTT.

This clone appeared a single time. The chain joins TRBV6-5 to TRBJ2-7; 8 bases match TRBD2. Germline lookup yields CDR1 MNHEY and CDR2 SVGAGI. There are 15 residues in the CDR3. Trimming at V came to 6 bases and at J to 6 bases, leaving 13 bases not matched to a gene. CDR3 DNA: TGTGCCAGCAGCCCGACTCCGGGACTAGGGCGCGAGCAGTACTTC. Protein: CASSPTPGLGREQYF.

The chain combines TRBV2 with TRBJ1-6; tentatively, D is TRBD1 (6 bases). The CDR3 length is 21 residues. Germline assignment: CDR1 SNHLY and CDR2 FYNNEI. V gave up 10 bases and J gave up 0 bases, with 31 bases separating them. DNA for the CDR3: TGTGCCACGGGAAGGCGGGGGCCTCCTCTTTCCCCGAGCTCCTATAATTCACCCCTCCACTTT. It yields the protein CATGRRGPPLSPSSYNSPLHF. Filled out from reference TRBV2 and TRBJ1-6, the complete variable domain reads EPEVTQTPSHQVTQMGQEVILRCVPISNHLYFYWYRQILGQKVEFLVSFYNNEISEKSEIFDDQFSVERPDGSNFTLKIRSTKLEDSAMYFCATGRRGPPLSPSSYNSPLHFGNGTRLTVT.